This T cell receptor (beta chain) was found in a study of shared clonotypes between healthy human individuals. The protocol was immunoSEQ multiplex PCR, while the TCRdb copy is restricted to in-frame clones and leaves out a portion. Among some 2,500,000 clones listed, under 95% were seen once. The CDR3 is 16 residues long. The germline V gene encodes CDR1 MDHEN and CDR2 SYDVKM. V gave up 5 bases and J gave up 1 base, with 15 bases separating them. Sequencing was done on a sample of naive CD4+ T cells from PBMCs. Sample subset: CD45RA+ positively selected. V is TRBV28 and J is TRBJ2-4, with D possibly being TRBD2 (6 bases). The TCR originated in a young man in good health. Some clones in this sample may be carry-over from other donors' samples. CDR3 nucleotides: TGTGCCAGCAGTGCCCCCCGCAGCGGGGCCAAAAACATTCAGTACTTC. Protein sequence: CASSAPRSGAKNIQYF.